This TCR beta chain was recovered during a study of cytomegalovirus exposure and HLA in healthy donors. The CDR3 has 17 amino acids. Germline assignment: CDR1 SEHNR and CDR2 FQNEAQ (reference sequence). Trimming stripped 1 base from V and 2 bases from J, with 16 bases between. PCR amplification relied on 60 Vbeta primers (plus 13 Jbeta primers). Clones were sequenced by immunoSEQ multiplex PCR, and TCRdb holds only the in-frame ones, with some missing. The data show approximately 220,000 clones, approximately 80% seen once. The receptor's source is a girl aged 10 to 17 in good health and CMV-seronegative. This rearrangement joins TRBV7-9 to TRBJ2-3, with D possibly TRBD2 on 7 matching bases. The sample taken for sequencing was PBMCs. CDR3 region: CASSLGGGGRLTDTQYF. The DNA of the CDR3 is TGTGCCAGCAGCTTAGGCGGGGGCGGGCGGCTCACAGATACGCAGTATTTT.